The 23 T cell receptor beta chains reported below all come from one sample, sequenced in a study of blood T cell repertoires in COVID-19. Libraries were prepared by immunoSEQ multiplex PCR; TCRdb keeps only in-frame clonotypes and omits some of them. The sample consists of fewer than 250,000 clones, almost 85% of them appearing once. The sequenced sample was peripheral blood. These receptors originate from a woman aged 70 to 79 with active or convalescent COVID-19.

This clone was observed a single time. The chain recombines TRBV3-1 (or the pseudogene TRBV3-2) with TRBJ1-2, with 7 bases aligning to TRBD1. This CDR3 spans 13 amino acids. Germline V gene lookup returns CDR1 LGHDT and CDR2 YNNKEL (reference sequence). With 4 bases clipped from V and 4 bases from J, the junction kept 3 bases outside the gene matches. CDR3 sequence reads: CASSPRDSYGYTF. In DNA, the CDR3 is TGTGCCAGCAGCCCTCGGGACAGCTATGGCTACACCTTC.

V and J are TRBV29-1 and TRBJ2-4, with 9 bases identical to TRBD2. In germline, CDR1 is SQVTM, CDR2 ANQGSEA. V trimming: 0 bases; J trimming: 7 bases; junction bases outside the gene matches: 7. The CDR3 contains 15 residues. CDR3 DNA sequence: TGCAGCGTTGAAGATCTGGGGACTAGCCGGAACATTCAGTACTTC. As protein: CSVEDLGTSRNIQYF.

CDR3 region: CASSLTRGYEQYF. In DNA, the CDR3 is TGTGCCAGCAGCTTAACTAGAGGCTACGAGCAGTACTTC. V usage is TRBV7-2 and J usage is TRBJ2-7; TRBD2 is a possible D gene (5 bases). Per the germline V gene, CDR1 is SGHTA and CDR2 is FQGNSA. The V gene lost 2 bases and the J gene lost 3 bases, with 8 bases spanning the gap. This CDR3 has 13 amino acids.

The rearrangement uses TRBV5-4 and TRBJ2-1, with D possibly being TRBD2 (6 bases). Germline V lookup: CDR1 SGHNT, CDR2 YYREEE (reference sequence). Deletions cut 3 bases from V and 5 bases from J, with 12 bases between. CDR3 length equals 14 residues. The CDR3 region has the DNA TGTGCCAGCAGCTACCTGACTAGTAACAATGAGCAGTTCTTC. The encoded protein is CASSYLTSNNEQFF.

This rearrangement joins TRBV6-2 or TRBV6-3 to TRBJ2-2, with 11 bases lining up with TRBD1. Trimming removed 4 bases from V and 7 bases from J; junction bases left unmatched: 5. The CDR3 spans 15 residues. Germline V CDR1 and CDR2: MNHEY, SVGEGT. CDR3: CASSSAGTGGGELFF. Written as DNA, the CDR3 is TGTGCCAGCAGTTCGGCCGGGACAGGGGGCGGGGAGCTGTTTTTT.

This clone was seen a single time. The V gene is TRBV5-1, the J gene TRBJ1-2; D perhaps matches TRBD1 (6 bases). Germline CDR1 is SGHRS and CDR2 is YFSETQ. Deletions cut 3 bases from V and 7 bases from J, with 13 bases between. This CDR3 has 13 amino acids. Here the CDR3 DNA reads TGCGCCAGCAGCTCCGAGGGGGTGAGTGGCTACACCTTC. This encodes CASSSEGVSGYTF.

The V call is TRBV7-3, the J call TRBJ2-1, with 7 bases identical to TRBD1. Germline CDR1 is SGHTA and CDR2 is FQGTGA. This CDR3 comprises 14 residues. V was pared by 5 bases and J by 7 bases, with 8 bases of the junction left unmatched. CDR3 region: CASSRGQVGNEQFF. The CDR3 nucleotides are TGTGCCAGCAGCCGCGGACAGGTTGGAAATGAGCAGTTCTTC.

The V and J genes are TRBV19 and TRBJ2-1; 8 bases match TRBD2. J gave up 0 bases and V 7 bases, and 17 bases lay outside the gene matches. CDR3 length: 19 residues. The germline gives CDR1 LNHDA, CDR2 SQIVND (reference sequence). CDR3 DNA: TGTGCCAGTACCCCTCTTTTACTAGCGGACTCGAGCTCCTACAATGAGCAGTTCTTC. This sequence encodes CASTPLLLADSSSYNEQFF.

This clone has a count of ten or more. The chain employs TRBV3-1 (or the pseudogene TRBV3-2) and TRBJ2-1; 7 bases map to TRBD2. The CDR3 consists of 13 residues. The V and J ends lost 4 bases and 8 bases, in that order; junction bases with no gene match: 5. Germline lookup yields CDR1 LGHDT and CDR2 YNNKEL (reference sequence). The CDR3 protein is CASSPEGGDEQFF. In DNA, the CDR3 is TGTGCCAGCAGCCCAGAGGGAGGGGATGAGCAGTTCTTC.

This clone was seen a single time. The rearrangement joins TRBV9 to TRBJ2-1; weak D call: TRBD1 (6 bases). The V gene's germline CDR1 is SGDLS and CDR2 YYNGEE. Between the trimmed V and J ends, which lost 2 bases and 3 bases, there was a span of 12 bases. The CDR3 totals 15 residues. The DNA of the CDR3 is TGTGCCAGCAGCGTGACAGGCGCCATCTACAATGAGCAGTTCTTC. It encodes CASSVTGAIYNEQFF.

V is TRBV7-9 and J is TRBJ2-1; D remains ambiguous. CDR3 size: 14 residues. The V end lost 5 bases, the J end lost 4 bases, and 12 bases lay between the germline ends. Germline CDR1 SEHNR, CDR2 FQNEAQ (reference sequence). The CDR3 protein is CASSPPTPYNEQFF. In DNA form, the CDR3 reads TGTGCCAGCAGCCCGCCGACTCCGTACAATGAGCAGTTCTTC.

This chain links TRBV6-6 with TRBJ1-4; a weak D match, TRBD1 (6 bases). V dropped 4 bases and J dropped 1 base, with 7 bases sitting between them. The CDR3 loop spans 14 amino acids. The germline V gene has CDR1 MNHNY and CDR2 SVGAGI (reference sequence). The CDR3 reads CASSLQGTNEKLFF. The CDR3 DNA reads TGTGCCAGCAGTTTACAGGGAACTAATGAAAAACTGTTTTTT.

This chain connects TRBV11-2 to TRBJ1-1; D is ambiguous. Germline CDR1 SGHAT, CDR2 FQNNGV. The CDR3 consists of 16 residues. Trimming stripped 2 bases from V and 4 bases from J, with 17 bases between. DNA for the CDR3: TGTGCCAGCAGCTTACCGGGAGGGTCTTTGGTCACTGAAGCTTTCTTT. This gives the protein CASSLPGGSLVTEAFF.

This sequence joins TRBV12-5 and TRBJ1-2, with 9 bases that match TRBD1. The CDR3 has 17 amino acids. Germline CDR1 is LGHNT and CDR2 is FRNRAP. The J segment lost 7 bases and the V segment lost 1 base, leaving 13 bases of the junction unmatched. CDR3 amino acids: CASGLEVGQGTYSGYTF. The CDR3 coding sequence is TGTGCTAGTGGTTTGGAGGTGGGACAGGGAACCTATAGTGGCTACACCTTC.

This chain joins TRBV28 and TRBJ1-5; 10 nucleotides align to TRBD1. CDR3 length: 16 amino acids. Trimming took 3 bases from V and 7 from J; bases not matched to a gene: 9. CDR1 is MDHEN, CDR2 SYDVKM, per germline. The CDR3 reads CASSFLGQGDGQPQHF. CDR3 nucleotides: TGTGCCAGCAGTTTCCTCGGACAGGGGGATGGACAGCCCCAGCATTTT.

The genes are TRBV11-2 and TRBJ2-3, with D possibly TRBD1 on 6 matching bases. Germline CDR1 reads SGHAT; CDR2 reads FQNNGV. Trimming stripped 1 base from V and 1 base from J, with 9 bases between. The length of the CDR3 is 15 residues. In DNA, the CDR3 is TGTGCCAGCAGCTTAGTGGCAGGGGGCACAGATACGCAGTATTTT. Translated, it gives CASSLVAGGTDTQYF.

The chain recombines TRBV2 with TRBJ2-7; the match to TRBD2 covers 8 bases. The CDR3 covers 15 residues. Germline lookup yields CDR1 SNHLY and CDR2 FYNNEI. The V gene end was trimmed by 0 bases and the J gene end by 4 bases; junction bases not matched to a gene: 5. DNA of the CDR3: TGTGCCAGCAGTGAAGCGACCGGACTAGCTTACGAGCAGTACTTC. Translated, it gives CASSEATGLAYEQYF.

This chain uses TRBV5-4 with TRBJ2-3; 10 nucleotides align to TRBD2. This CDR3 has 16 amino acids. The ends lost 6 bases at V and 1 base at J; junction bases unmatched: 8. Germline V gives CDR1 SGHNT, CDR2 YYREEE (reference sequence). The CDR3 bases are TGTGCCAGCAACGATCCTAGCGGGAGCCGCACAGATACGCAGTATTTT. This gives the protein CASNDPSGSRTDTQYF.

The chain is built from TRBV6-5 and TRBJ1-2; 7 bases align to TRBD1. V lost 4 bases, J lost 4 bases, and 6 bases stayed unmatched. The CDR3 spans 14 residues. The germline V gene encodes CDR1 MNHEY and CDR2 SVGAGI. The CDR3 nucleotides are TGTGCCAGCAGTTCGCCTACAGGGGCCTATGGCTACACCTTC. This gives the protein CASSSPTGAYGYTF.

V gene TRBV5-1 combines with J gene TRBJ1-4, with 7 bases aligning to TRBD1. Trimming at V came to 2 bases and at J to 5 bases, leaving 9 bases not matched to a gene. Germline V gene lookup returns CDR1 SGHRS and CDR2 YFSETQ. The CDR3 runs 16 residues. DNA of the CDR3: TGCGCCAGCAGCTTAAATCCGGGACAGCCGAATGAAAAACTGTTTTTT. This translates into CASSLNPGQPNEKLFF.

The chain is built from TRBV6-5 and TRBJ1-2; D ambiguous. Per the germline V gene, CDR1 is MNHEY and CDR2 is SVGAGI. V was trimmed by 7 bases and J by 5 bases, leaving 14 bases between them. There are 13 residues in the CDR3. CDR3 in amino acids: CASTYITQYGYTF. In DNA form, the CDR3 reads TGTGCCAGCACCTATATAACCCAATATGGCTACACCTTC.

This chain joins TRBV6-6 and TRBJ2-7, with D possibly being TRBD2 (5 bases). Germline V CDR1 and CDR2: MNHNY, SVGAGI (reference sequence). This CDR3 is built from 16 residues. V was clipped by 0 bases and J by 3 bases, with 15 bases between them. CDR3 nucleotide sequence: TGTGCCAGCAGTTACTCGAATGGCCCGGGATTCTACGAGCAGTACTTC. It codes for CASSYSNGPGFYEQYF.

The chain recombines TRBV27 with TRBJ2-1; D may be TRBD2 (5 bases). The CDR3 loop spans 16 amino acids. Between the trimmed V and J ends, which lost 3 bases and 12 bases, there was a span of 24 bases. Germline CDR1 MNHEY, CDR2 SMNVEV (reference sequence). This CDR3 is CASSFAWTLSRSVQFF. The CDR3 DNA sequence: TGTGCCAGCAGTTTCGCTTGGACTTTAAGCCGAAGTGTGCAGTTCTTC.